This T cell receptor beta chain was captured by sequencing in a study of shared clonotypes between healthy human individuals. Study-level points and caveats: The authors sampled blood alone, and tissue repertoires likely differ. Lower generation probabilities were found for non-shared clonotypes than for those shared by all four donors.

The germline V and J ends were trimmed by 4 bases and 4 bases, with 17 bases remaining between them. The germline V gene has CDR1 GTSNPN and CDR2 SVGIG (reference sequence). CDR3 length: 14 residues. Naive CD8 cells, CD45RO-negative and positively selected for CCR7, excluded terminally differentiated effector memory CD45RA+ cells. Note on this clone: Its antigen remains unidentified.

Here immunoSEQ multiplex PCR was the method, and the copy in TCRdb shows in-frame clones only, minus some. This table has roughly 2.1 million clones, 85% to 95% appearing once. The sample consisted of naive CD8+ T cells from PBMCs. The TCR was taken from a man between 18 and 35 years old in good health. Some clones in this sample may be carry-over from other donors' samples. This chain joins TRBV30 and TRBJ2-7; D perhaps matches TRBD2 (6 bases). This chain's CDR3 is CAWKWGRGRYEQYF. CDR3 bases: TGTGCCTGGAAATGGGGGAGAGGGAGGTACGAGCAGTACTTC.